A few counts support the clone carrying this TCR beta chain. The antigen remains unidentified. The data derive from a study of T-cell reconstitution after alpha-beta-depleted transplantation in children. Study findings and constraints: After transplant, at about two months, alpha-beta T cells were reportedly derived from several hundred expanded graft clones. Surviving thymic progenitors and recipient T cells were the source of high TCRbeta diversity at day 60 in some patients. T-cell numbers and diversity, one year after transplant, stemmed largely from T cells that were newly produced.

A TCRbeta library incorporating unique molecular identifiers was prepared. TCRdb processed the PCR reads anew with MiXCR; each CDR3 protein has one entry. The table has 800,000 to 1,000,000 distinct CDR3 sequences, 25% to 35% seen once; the top ten hold roughly 27%. The germline CDR1 and CDR2 sequences are MNHEY and SVGAGI. CDR3 size: 15 residues. V dropped 0 bases and J dropped 5 bases, with 14 bases sitting between them. Sequenced here: PBMCs, mostly from graft donor cells, sampled 360 days after TCRalphabeta/CD19-depleted stem cell transplant. This receptor was identified in a boy less than two years old who had a stem cell transplant for SCID, so the T cells may come from the graft donor. The genes are TRBV6-5 and TRBJ2-7; TRBD2 is a possible D gene (5 bases). CDR3 DNA: TGTGCCAGCAGTTACTCAGGACGGGGATTCGACGAGCAGTACTTC. Protein sequence: CASSYSGRGFDEQYF.